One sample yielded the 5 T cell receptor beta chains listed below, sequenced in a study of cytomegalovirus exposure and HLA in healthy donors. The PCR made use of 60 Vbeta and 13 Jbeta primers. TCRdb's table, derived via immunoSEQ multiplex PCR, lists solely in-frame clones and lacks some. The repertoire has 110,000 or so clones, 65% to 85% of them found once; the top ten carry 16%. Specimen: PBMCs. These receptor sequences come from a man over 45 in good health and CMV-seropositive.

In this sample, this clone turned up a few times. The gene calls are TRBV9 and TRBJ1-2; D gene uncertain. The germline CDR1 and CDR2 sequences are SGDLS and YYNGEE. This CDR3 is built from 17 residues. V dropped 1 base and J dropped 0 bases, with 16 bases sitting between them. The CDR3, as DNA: TGTGCCAGCAGCGTACGGTCCCGGATGACTTCTAACTATGGCTACACCTTC. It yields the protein CASSVRSRMTSNYGYTF.

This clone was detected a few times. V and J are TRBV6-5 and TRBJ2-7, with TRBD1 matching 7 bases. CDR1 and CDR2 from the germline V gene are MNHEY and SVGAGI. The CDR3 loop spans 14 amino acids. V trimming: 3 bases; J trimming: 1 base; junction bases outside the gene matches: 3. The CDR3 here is CASSYRGQSYEQYF. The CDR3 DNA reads TGTGCCAGCAGTTATAGGGGACAGTCCTACGAGCAGTACTTC.

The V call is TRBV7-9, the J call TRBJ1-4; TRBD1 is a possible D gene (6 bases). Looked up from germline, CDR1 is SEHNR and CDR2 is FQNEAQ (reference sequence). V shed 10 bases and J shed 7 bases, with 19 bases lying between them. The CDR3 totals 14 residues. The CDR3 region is CAIPDTLRGEKLFF. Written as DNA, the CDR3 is TGTGCCATCCCGGACACCCTCAGGGGTGAAAAACTGTTTTTT.

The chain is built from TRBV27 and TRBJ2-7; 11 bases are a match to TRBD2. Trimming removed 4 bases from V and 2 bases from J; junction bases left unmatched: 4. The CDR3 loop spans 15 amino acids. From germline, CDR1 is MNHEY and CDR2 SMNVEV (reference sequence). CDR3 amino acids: CASSSLAGGPYEQYF. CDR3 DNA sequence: TGTGCCAGCAGTTCGCTAGCGGGGGGCCCCTACGAGCAGTACTTC.

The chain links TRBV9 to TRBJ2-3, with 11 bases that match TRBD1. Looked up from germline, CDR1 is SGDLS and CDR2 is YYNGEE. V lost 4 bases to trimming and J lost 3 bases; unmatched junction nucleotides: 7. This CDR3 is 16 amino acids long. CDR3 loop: CASSRTWDRGTDTQYF. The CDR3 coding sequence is TGTGCCAGCAGCCGCACTTGGGACAGGGGGACAGATACGCAGTATTTT.